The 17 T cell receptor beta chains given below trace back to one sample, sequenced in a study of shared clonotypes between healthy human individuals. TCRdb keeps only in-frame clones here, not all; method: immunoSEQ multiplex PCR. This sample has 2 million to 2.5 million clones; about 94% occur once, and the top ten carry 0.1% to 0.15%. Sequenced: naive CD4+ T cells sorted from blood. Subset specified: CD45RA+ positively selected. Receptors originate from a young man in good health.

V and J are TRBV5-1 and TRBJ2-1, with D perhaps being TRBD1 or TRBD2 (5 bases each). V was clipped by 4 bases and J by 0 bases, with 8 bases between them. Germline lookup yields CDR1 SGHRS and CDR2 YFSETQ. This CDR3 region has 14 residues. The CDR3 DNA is TGCGCCAGCAGCGTGGGGGTCTCCTACAATGAGCAGTTCTTC. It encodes CASSVGVSYNEQFF.

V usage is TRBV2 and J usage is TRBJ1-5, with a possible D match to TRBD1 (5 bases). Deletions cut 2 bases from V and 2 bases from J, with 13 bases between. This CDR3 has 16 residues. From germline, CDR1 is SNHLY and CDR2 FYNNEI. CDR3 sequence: CASSEQGGGGNQPQHF. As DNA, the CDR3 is TGTGCCAGCAGTGAACAGGGAGGAGGCGGCAATCAGCCCCAGCATTTT. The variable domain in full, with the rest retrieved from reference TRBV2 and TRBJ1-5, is EPEVTQTPSHQVTQMGQEVILRCVPISNHLYFYWYRQILGQKVEFLVSFYNNEISEKSEIFDDQFSVERPDGSNFTLKIRSTKLEDSAMYFCASSEQGGGGNQPQHFGDGTRLSIL.

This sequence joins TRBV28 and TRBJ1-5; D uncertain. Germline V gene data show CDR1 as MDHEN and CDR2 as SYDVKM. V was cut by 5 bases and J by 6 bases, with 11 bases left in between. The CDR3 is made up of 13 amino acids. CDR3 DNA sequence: TGTGCCAGCAGTGGGGAGCTGGCTCAGCCCCAGCATTTT. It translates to CASSGELAQPQHF. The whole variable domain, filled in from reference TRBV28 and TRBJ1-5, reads DVKVTQSSRYLVKRTGEKVFLECVQDMDHENMFWYRQDPGLGLRLIYFSYDVKMKEKGDIPEGYSVSREKKERFSLILESASTNQTSMYLCASSGELAQPQHFGDGTRLSIL.

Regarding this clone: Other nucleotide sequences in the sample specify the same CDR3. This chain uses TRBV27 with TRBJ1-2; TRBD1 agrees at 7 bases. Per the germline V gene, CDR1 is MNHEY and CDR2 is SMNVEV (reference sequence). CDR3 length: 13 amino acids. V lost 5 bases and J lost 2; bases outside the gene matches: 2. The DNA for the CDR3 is TGTGCCAGCAGTAGACAGGGAAACTATGGCTACACCTTC. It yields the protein CASSRQGNYGYTF.

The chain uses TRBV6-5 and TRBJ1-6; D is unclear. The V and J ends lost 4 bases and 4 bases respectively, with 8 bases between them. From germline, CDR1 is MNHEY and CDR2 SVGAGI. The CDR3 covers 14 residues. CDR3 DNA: TGTGCCAGCAGTTGGGAACCATATAATTCACCCCTCCACTTT. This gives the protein CASSWEPYNSPLHF.

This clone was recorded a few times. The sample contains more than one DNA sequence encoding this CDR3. CDR3 residues: CASGEYEQYF. The CDR3 region has the DNA TGTGCCAGCGGGGAGTACGAGCAGTACTTC. This chain connects TRBV2 to TRBJ2-7; a weak D match, TRBD2 (5 bases). CDR3 length: 10 amino acids. V gave up 8 bases and J gave up 4 bases, with 6 bases separating them. Germline V CDR1 and CDR2: SNHLY, FYNNEI.

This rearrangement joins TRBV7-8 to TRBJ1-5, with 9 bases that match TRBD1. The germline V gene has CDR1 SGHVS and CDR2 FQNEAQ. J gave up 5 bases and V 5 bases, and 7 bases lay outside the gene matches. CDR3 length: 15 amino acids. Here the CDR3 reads CASSLGQGYDQPQHF. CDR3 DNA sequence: TGTGCCAGCAGCCTAGGACAGGGGTACGATCAGCCCCAGCATTTT.

CDR3 sequence reads: CASRSPDRVEYGYTF. In nucleotides, the CDR3 is TGTGCCAGCAGATCCCCGGACAGGGTGGAATATGGCTACACCTTC. The chain carries TRBV6-4 and TRBJ1-2; 8 bases fit TRBD1. With V trimmed by 6 bases and J by 5 bases, 11 bases remained unmatched. Germline values: CDR1 MRHNA, CDR2 SNTAGT. The CDR3 contains 15 residues.

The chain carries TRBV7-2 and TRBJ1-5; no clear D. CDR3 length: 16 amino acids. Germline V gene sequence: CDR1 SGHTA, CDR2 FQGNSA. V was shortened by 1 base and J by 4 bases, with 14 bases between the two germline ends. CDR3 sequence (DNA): TGTGCCAGCAGCTTAGTCGGAGGGAAAGGGAATCAGCCCCAGCATTTT. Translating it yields CASSLVGGKGNQPQHF.

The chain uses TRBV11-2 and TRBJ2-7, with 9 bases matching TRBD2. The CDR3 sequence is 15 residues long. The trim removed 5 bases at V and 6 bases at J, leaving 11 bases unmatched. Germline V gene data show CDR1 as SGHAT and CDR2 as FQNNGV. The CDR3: CASSRTVAGDVEQYF. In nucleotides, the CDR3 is TGTGCCAGCAGCCGAACGGTAGCGGGAGATGTCGAGCAGTACTTC.

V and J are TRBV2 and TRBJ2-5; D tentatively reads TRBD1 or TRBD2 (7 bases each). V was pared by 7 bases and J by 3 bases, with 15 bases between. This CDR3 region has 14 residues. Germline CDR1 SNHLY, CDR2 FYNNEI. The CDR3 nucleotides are TGTGCCAGCAAAAGGGGGCTAGCGGAAGAGACCCAGTACTTC. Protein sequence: CASKRGLAEETQYF.

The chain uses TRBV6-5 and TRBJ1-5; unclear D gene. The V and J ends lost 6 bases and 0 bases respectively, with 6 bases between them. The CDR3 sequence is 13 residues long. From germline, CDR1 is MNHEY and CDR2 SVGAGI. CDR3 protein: CASSESSNQPQHF. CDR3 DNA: TGTGCCAGCAGCGAGAGTAGCAATCAGCCCCAGCATTTT.

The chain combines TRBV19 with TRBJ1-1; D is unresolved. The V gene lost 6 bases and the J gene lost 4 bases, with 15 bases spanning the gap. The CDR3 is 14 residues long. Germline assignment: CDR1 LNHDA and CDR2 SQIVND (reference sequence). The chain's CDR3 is CASSHPASFTEAFF. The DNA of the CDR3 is TGTGCCAGTAGCCACCCGGCAAGCTTCACTGAAGCTTTCTTT. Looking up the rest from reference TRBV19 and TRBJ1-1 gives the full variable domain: DGGITQSPKYLFRKEGQNVTLSCEQNLNHDAMYWYRQDPGQGLRLIYYSQIVNDFQKGDIAEGYSVSREKKESFPLTVTSAQKNPTAFYLCASSHPASFTEAFFGQGTRLTVV.

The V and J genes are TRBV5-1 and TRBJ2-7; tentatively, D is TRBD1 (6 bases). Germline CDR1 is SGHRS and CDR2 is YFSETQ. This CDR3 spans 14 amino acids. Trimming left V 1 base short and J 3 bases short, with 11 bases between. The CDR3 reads CASSLNRDLYEQYF. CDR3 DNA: TGCGCCAGCAGCTTGAACAGGGATCTCTACGAGCAGTACTTC.

CDR3: CASSGQGRRRTSNEQFF. CDR3 in DNA: TGTGCCAGTTCGGGACAGGGCAGAAGAAGGACTAGCAATGAGCAGTTCTTC. The V gene is TRBV11-1, the J gene TRBJ2-1, with 9 bases matching TRBD1. V lost 9 bases to trimming and J lost 6 bases; unmatched junction nucleotides: 18. The CDR3 length is 17 residues. Germline CDR1 SGHAT, CDR2 FQDESV (reference sequence).

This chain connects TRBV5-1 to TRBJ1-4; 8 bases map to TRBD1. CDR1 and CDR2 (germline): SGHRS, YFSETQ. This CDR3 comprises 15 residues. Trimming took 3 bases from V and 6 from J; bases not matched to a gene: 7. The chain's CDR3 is CASSYRQGPDEKLFF. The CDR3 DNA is TGCGCCAGCAGCTATCGACAGGGGCCGGATGAAAAACTGTTTTTT.

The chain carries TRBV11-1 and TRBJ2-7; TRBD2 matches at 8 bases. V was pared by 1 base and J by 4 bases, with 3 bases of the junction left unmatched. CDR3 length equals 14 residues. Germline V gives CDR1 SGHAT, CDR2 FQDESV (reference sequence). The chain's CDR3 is CASSLEAGAYEQYF. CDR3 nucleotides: TGTGCCAGCAGCTTAGAAGCGGGGGCGTACGAGCAGTACTTC.